The next 23 T cell receptor beta chains were all read from a single sample in a study of shared clonotypes between healthy human individuals. Only CD45RO-negative cells positively selected for CCR7 counted as naive CD8 cells, so terminally differentiated effector memory CD45RA+ cells were excluded. The method was immunoSEQ multiplex PCR; TCRdb's version includes in-frame clones alone and lacks a portion of them. This table has approximately 2,200,000 clones, 90% to 95% appearing once. Source material: naive CD8+ T cells from PBMCs. The receptors were gathered from a man in his late teens or twenties in good health. Some clones in this sample may be carry-over from other donors' samples.

This clone was seen only once. This chain joins TRBV6-5 and TRBJ2-1, with TRBD1 identical over 7 bases. Germline values: CDR1 MNHEY, CDR2 SVGAGI. CDR3 length: 15 amino acids. Trimming cost V 5 bases and J 0 bases; bases outside gene matches: 4. The CDR3 nucleotides are TGTGCCAGCAGTCAGGACAGGAGCTCCTACAATGAGCAGTTCTTC. Translating it yields CASSQDRSSYNEQFF.

Notes on this clone: Additional DNA sequences in this sample encode the identical CDR3. This chain uses TRBV27 with TRBJ1-1; D call uncertain. The CDR3 covers 13 residues. Germline V gives CDR1 MNHEY, CDR2 SMNVEV (reference sequence). Trimming shortened V by 3 bases and J by 0 bases, and 5 bases separated the two germline ends. The CDR3 sequence: CASSLVVNTEAFF. Here the CDR3 DNA reads TGTGCCAGCAGTTTGGTTGTGAACACTGAAGCTTTCTTT.

The CDR3 here is CASSIIYGTGTQPQHF. In DNA form, the CDR3 reads TGTGCCAGTAGTATAATTTACGGGACAGGGACTCAGCCCCAGCATTTT. The chain couples TRBV19 to TRBJ1-5; 9 bases are shared with TRBD1. The CDR3 length is 16 residues. The V segment lost 2 bases and the J segment 6 bases; nucleotides outside the gene matches: 8. Germline CDR1 and CDR2: LNHDA and SQIVND (reference sequence).

This clone was observed once. The chain employs TRBV27 and TRBJ1-5, with a weak D call TRBD1 (5 bases). Germline lookup yields CDR1 MNHEY and CDR2 SMNVEV (reference sequence). V lost 1 base, J lost 5 bases, and 12 bases lay in between. CDR3 length: 15 amino acids. The CDR3 spells CASSLFGVGDQPQHF. Here the CDR3 DNA reads TGTGCCAGCAGTTTATTTGGGGTGGGGGATCAGCCCCAGCATTTT.

V gene TRBV4-3 combines with J gene TRBJ2-3; 10 bases align to TRBD1. CDR3 size: 17 residues. CDR1 and CDR2 from the germline V gene are LGHNA and YSLEER. V shed 4 bases, J shed 5 bases, and the junction held 12 bases outside the gene matches. CDR3 coding DNA: TGCGCCAGCAGCCGATCCCGGGACAGGGGATTCATAGATACGCAGTATTTT. Translated, it gives CASSRSRDRGFIDTQYF.

This clone has a handful of counts. The chain has TRBV7-9 and TRBJ1-4; D remains unclear. V was shortened by 0 bases and J by 8 bases, with 13 bases between the two germline ends. The length of the CDR3 is 15 residues. From germline, CDR1 is SEHNR and CDR2 FQNEAQ (reference sequence). The CDR3 loop is CASSLAPLEGEKLFF. Here the CDR3 DNA reads TGTGCCAGCAGCTTAGCCCCCCTGGAGGGAGAAAAACTGTTTTTT.

This chain joins TRBV9 and TRBJ2-6; 9 bases align to TRBD2. Germline CDR1 reads SGDLS; CDR2 reads YYNGEE. The V and J ends lost 5 bases and 5 bases, in that order; junction bases with no gene match: 5. This CDR3 region has 15 residues. The CDR3 spells CASRGTSQRANVLTF. The CDR3 DNA follows: TGTGCCAGCAGAGGGACTAGCCAGAGGGCCAACGTCCTGACTTTC.

V and J are TRBV2 and TRBJ1-6; no firm D call. Looked up from germline, CDR1 is SNHLY and CDR2 is FYNNEI. This CDR3 has 16 residues. V lost 8 bases and J lost 0, with 14 bases in between. The CDR3 protein is CASLTAWSSYNSPLHF. Written as DNA, the CDR3 is TGTGCCAGCCTGACGGCGTGGAGCTCCTATAATTCACCCCTCCACTTT.

The chain combines TRBV18 with TRBJ2-1; possibly TRBD1 for D (6 bases). V lost 3 bases and J 2 bases, leaving 14 bases between the germline ends. The CDR3 loop spans 16 amino acids. Germline CDR1 KGHSH, CDR2 LQKENI. The CDR3 spells CASSPPTGHPYNEQFF. CDR3 coding DNA: TGTGCCAGCTCACCCCCAACGGGACACCCCTACAATGAGCAGTTCTTC.

The gene calls are TRBV28 and TRBJ1-1, with 12 nucleotides matching TRBD1. V lost 7 bases and J lost 2; bases outside the gene matches: 11. The CDR3 sequence is 17 residues long. The germline V gene has CDR1 MDHEN and CDR2 SYDVKM. The CDR3 sequence is CASTMGGTGGRNTEAFF. CDR3 sequence (DNA): TGTGCCAGCACCATGGGGGGGACAGGGGGCCGCAACACTGAAGCTTTCTTT.

This chain joins TRBV7-9 and TRBJ2-5; no clear D. CDR3 length equals 12 residues. From germline, CDR1 is SEHNR and CDR2 FQNEAQ (reference sequence). Trimming shortened V by 5 bases and J by 5 bases, and 9 bases separated the two germline ends. In DNA form, the CDR3 reads TGTGCCAGCAGCCTCCCCTCGGAGACCCAGTACTTC. Translation gives CASSLPSETQYF. Using reference TRBV7-9 and TRBJ2-5 for the parts outside the CDR3, the full variable domain is DTGVSQNPRHKITKRGQNVTFRCDPISEHNRLYWYRQTLGQGPEFLTYFQNEAQLEKSRLLSDRFSAERPKGSFSTLEIQRTEQGDSAMYLCASSLPSETQYFGPGTRLLVL.

V usage is TRBV7-2 and J usage is TRBJ2-1, with 12 positions matching TRBD2. This CDR3 has 18 amino acids. The germline gives CDR1 SGHTA, CDR2 FQGNSA. V shed 5 bases, J shed 2 bases, and the junction held 10 bases outside the gene matches. The CDR3 protein is CASSPDPGLAGPYNEQFF. DNA of the CDR3: TGTGCCAGCAGCCCTGACCCAGGACTAGCGGGACCCTACAATGAGCAGTTCTTC.

J is TRBJ1-1 and V is TRBV6-5; TRBD1 aligns across 7 bases. J gave up 11 bases and V 6 bases, and 12 bases lay outside the gene matches. Germline CDR1 reads MNHEY; CDR2 reads SVGAGI. The CDR3 is made up of 13 amino acids. CDR3 DNA: TGTGCCAGCAGCCCCCGGCTTACAGGGGTTGCTTTCTTT. Its protein is CASSPRLTGVAFF.

The chain has TRBV6-5 and TRBJ2-7, with 7 bases lining up with TRBD1. V shed 5 bases, J shed 2 bases, and the junction held 9 bases outside the gene matches. The CDR3 covers 15 residues. Germline V gives CDR1 MNHEY, CDR2 SVGAGI. The CDR3 spells CASSNHRGPPYEQYF. The CDR3 nucleotides are TGTGCCAGCAGTAACCACAGGGGTCCGCCCTACGAGCAGTACTTC.

V and J are TRBV19 and TRBJ1-2, with TRBD1 identical over 7 bases. CDR3 size: 13 residues. The trim removed 7 bases at V and 7 bases at J, leaving 9 bases unmatched. Germline V lookup: CDR1 LNHDA, CDR2 SQIVND (reference sequence). The CDR3 region is CASTPQGRSGYTF. CDR3 coding DNA: TGTGCCAGTACCCCACAGGGGAGATCTGGCTACACCTTC.

Remarks on this clone: Within the sample, other DNA sequences also encode this same CDR3. V and J are TRBV6-5 and TRBJ2-7; D perhaps matches TRBD1 (5 bases). Germline loops: CDR1 MNHEY, CDR2 SVGAGI. The CDR3 has 15 residues. V lost 0 bases, J lost 0 bases, and 9 bases lay in between. CDR3 nucleotide sequence: TGTGCCAGCAGTTACTCAACAGGTAGCTCCTACGAGCAGTACTTC. Encoded protein: CASSYSTGSSYEQYF.

The V call is TRBV6-1, the J call TRBJ1-4; 7 nucleotides match TRBD1. With 4 bases clipped from V and 0 bases from J, the junction kept 8 bases outside the gene matches. Germline lookup yields CDR1 MNHNS and CDR2 SASEGT. This CDR3 is 17 amino acids long. The CDR3 region is CASSVHRGGATNEKLFF. The DNA of the CDR3 is TGTGCCAGCAGTGTCCACAGGGGCGGAGCAACTAATGAAAAACTGTTTTTT.

This rearrangement joins TRBV9 to TRBJ2-7; D unresolved. The length of the CDR3 is 16 residues. Trimming left V 0 bases short and J 0 bases short, with 13 bases between. Germline values: CDR1 SGDLS, CDR2 YYNGEE. CDR3 DNA sequence: TGTGCCAGCAGCGTAGGTCTGAGCGTGAGCTCCTACGAGCAGTACTTC. This encodes CASSVGLSVSSYEQYF.

The rearrangement uses TRBV6-5 and TRBJ2-7; TRBD2 matches 10 bases. V lost 2 bases, J lost 5 bases, and 6 bases stayed unmatched. In germline, CDR1 is MNHEY, CDR2 SVGAGI. The CDR3 has 15 residues. For the CDR3, the DNA is TGTGCCAGCAGTTACGAAACTAGCGGGATCGACGAGCAGTACTTC. It encodes CASSYETSGIDEQYF.

This clone was seen a single time. This chain connects TRBV11-2 to TRBJ2-1; either TRBD1 or TRBD2 may fit D (5 bases each). This CDR3 has 15 residues. Germline CDR1 SGHAT, CDR2 FQNNGV. Deletions cut 2 bases from V and 3 bases from J, with 11 bases between. The CDR3 sequence is CASSLWGGGYNEQFF. DNA for the CDR3: TGTGCCAGCAGCTTATGGGGTGGGGGCTACAATGAGCAGTTCTTC.

This chain uses TRBV28 with TRBJ1-2; D is undetermined. Per the germline V gene, CDR1 is MDHEN and CDR2 is SYDVKM. This CDR3 region has 14 residues. Trimming took 7 bases from V and 7 from J, leaving 19 bases between them. CDR3 sequence: CASTQAGPRPGYTF. The CDR3 coding sequence is TGTGCCAGCACACAAGCAGGACCGAGGCCTGGCTACACCTTC.

CDR3 amino acids: CASNPNRGSEAFF. CDR3 sequence (DNA): TGTGCCAGCAACCCTAACAGGGGATCTGAAGCTTTCTTT. The chain joins TRBV5-8 to TRBJ1-1, with 7 bases lining up with TRBD1. V lost 6 bases and J lost 6; bases outside the gene matches: 8. The germline gives CDR1 SGHTS, CDR2 YDEGEE. This CDR3 is built from 13 residues. Full variable domain (outside the CDR3, taken from reference TRBV5-8 and TRBJ1-1): EAGVTQSPTHLIKTRGQQATLRCSPISGHTSVYWYQQALGLGLQFLLWYDEGEERNRGNFPPRFSGRQFPNYSSELNVNALELEDSALYLCASNPNRGSEAFFGQGTRLTVV.

The chain uses TRBV7-6 and TRBJ2-7; D might be TRBD2 (5 bases). V lost 1 base to trimming and J lost 0 bases, with 10 bases between them. CDR3 length: 15 amino acids. Germline V lookup: CDR1 SGHVS, CDR2 FNYEAQ. The CDR3 spells CASSLERTVSYEQYF. The CDR3 nucleotides read TGTGCCAGCAGCTTAGAGCGGACTGTCTCCTACGAGCAGTACTTC.